Here is one T cell receptor beta chain with its context. The antigen remains undetermined. Mouse gene names apply. The read terminates 4 residues ahead of where the CDR3 ends, so the germline J gene completes it. This record comes from a study of CD8+ T cells in alopecia areata. Across the whole study: Female C3H/HeJ mice aged roughly 7-11 weeks were given skin from C3H/HeJ graft donors, roughly 6-13 months old, that had spontaneous alopecia. Study-level findings and limits: Lesional scalp, especially alopecia totalis/universalis, showed higher clonality than normal scalp. When scalp samples are sequenced, resident alphabeta T cells of normal skin are also captured. Compared with mice, patients displayed less clear TCR sharing, possibly for HLA-related reasons.

Germline V gene lookup returns CDR1 GKSSPN and CDR2 SITVG. The CDR3 runs 15 residues. The sequencing template was cDNA reverse transcribed from extracted RNA. Using immunoSEQ multiplex PCR, the repertoire was profiled, and TCRdb retains in-frame clones only, with some absent. This sample comprises about 120,000 clones, none seen once only. The source of this sequence is a C3H/HeJ mouse with alopecia areata. The strain's MHC haplotype is H2-k. Sequencing was carried out using lesional skin. The V gene is TRBV31, the J gene TRBJ1-2, with TRBD1 identical over 11 bases. The DNA read from the CDR3 is TGTGCCTGGAGTCTCCGGACAGGGGGCGAGTCC. The encoded protein is CAWSLRTGGES. The whole CDR3 reads CAWSLRTGGESDYTF. Full variable domain (rest looked up from reference TRBV31 and TRBJ1-2): AQTIHQWPVAEIKAVGSPLSLGCTIKGKSSPNLYWYWQATGGTLQQLFYSITVGQVESVVQLNLSASRPKDDQFILSTEKLLLSHSGFYLCAWSLRTGGESDYTFGSGTRLLVI.